These 31 T cell receptor beta chains came from one sample sequenced in a study of T cell responses to AZD1222 COVID-19 vaccine. TCRdb keeps only in-frame clones here, not all; method: immunoSEQ multiplex PCR. The data show about 150,000 clones, less than 90% seen once. This specimen was peripheral blood, taken on day 0 of MenACWY control vaccination. Receptor source: an adult in good health.

The chain uses TRBV2 and TRBJ2-1; 8 bases line up with TRBD2. CDR1 is SNHLY and CDR2 is FYNNEI in the germline V gene. After removal of 7 bases from V and 5 bases from J, the junction contained 16 bases not matched to a gene. The CDR3 consists of 17 residues. CDR3 DNA: TGTGCCAGCAAGCTCCGATGGGTCGGGAGGGCTAACAATGAGCAGTTCTTC. As protein: CASKLRWVGRANNEQFF.

The chain has TRBV21-1 and TRBJ1-5; the table assigns TRBD1, which was not confirmed against the DNA. TRBV21-1 is termed a pseudogene. This CDR3 contains 16 residues. CDR3 residues: CASSKVGTGCRQPQHF. DNA for the CDR3: TGTGCCAGCAGCAAAGTTGGGACAGGGTGCCGACAGCCCCAGCATTTT.

In its sample, this clone was seen a few times. V usage is TRBV2 and J usage is TRBJ2-7; 10 nucleotides match TRBD1. CDR3 length equals 14 residues. CDR1 is SNHLY and CDR2 is FYNNEI in the germline V gene. With 7 bases clipped from V and 3 bases from J, the junction kept 6 bases outside the gene matches. CDR3 amino acids: CASTEGDRGYEQYV. CDR3 nucleotides: TGTGCCAGCACCGAGGGGGACAGGGGCTACGAGCAGTACGTC.

This clone occurred a few times. The chain uses TRBV11-3 and TRBJ2-7; no clear D. CDR1 is SGHNT and CDR2 is YENEEA in the germline V gene. Trimming took 0 bases from V and 0 from J, leaving 9 bases between them. CDR3 length equals 15 residues. In nucleotides, the CDR3 is TGTGCCAGCAGCTTAGATCCACAGAGCTCCTACGAGCAGTACTTC. It specifies CASSLDPQSSYEQYF.

The chain joins TRBV5-4 to TRBJ2-5, with a tentative D call TRBD2 (6 bases). Germline V gives CDR1 SGHNT, CDR2 YYREEE (reference sequence). The CDR3 covers 13 residues. V lost 1 base to trimming and J lost 5 bases, with 9 bases between them. The DNA of the CDR3 is TGTGCCAGCAGCTTGCGGGGGTTCGAGACCCAGTACTTC. This encodes CASSLRGFETQYF.

This chain connects TRBV6-6 to TRBJ1-4, with D possibly being TRBD1 (5 bases). The CDR3 is made up of 14 amino acids. Germline CDR1 and CDR2: MNHNY and SVGAGI (reference sequence). Deletions cut 5 bases from V and 5 bases from J, with 12 bases between. CDR3 nucleotide sequence: TGTGCCAGCAGTGCACGGCAGGGAAATGAAAAACTGTTTTTT. Translation: CASSARQGNEKLFF.

The V gene is TRBV5-4, the J gene TRBJ1-2, with 8 positions matching TRBD1. V trimming: 4 bases; J trimming: 3 bases; junction bases outside the gene matches: 8. This CDR3 has 15 residues. CDR1 is SGHNT and CDR2 is YYREEE in the germline V gene (reference sequence). The CDR3 protein is CASSQSGGADYGYTF. CDR3 DNA sequence: TGTGCCAGCAGCCAATCAGGGGGCGCGGACTATGGCTACACCTTC.

This chain links TRBV6-1 with TRBJ1-6; D call uncertain. There are 13 residues in the CDR3. CDR1 is MNHNS and CDR2 is SASEGT in the germline V gene. V was cut by 3 bases and J by 6 bases, with 6 bases left in between. As DNA, the CDR3 is TGTGCCAGCAGTGACAGTTTTAATTCACCCCTCCACTTT. This sequence encodes CASSDSFNSPLHF.

The V call is TRBV19, the J call TRBJ2-3; tentatively, D is TRBD2 (6 bases). CDR3 size: 14 residues. V lost 5 bases, J lost 2 bases, and 11 bases lay in between. The germline gives CDR1 LNHDA, CDR2 SQIVND (reference sequence). CDR3 coding DNA: TGTGCCAGTAGTCGGACTATATCCACAGATACGCAGTATTTT. Translating gives CASSRTISTDTQYF.

This clone came up once. This chain links TRBV11-2 with TRBJ2-1; 12 bases align to TRBD2. The CDR3 is made up of 16 amino acids. The J segment lost 7 bases and the V segment lost 4 bases, leaving 8 bases of the junction unmatched. The germline gives CDR1 SGHAT, CDR2 FQNNGV. The CDR3 protein is CASSSLTGLAGNEQFF. The DNA of the CDR3 is TGTGCCAGCAGCTCGCTGACGGGACTAGCGGGTAATGAGCAGTTCTTC.

This clone has more than one count but fewer than ten. The genes are TRBV7-2 and TRBJ1-2; a weak D match, TRBD1 (5 bases). Germline CDR1 is SGHTA and CDR2 is FQGNSA. The V and J ends lost 2 bases and 3 bases respectively, with 10 bases between them. This CDR3 comprises 14 residues. This CDR3 is CASSLSRQHYGYTF. The CDR3 DNA reads TGTGCCAGCAGCTTATCGAGACAGCACTATGGCTACACCTTC.

The chain is built from TRBV5-8 and TRBJ2-7; weak D call: TRBD1 (6 bases). V was pared by 4 bases and J by 2 bases, with 10 bases between. Looked up from germline, CDR1 is SGHTS and CDR2 is YDEGEE. CDR3 length equals 13 residues. The CDR3 spells CASSRQVTYEQYV. The DNA for the CDR3 is TGTGCCAGCAGCCGACAGGTCACCTACGAGCAGTACGTC.

The chain is built from TRBV4-1 and TRBJ1-2, with 8 bases identical to TRBD1. The trim removed 3 bases at V and 3 bases at J, leaving 12 bases unmatched. Germline assignment: CDR1 MGHRA and CDR2 YSYEKL. There are 17 residues in the CDR3. CDR3: CASSQLPGQAGYYGYTF. CDR3 in DNA: TGCGCCAGCAGCCAGCTCCCGGGACAGGCCGGGTACTATGGCTACACCTTC.

The gene calls are TRBV4-3 and TRBJ2-7, with D unresolved. Germline V gene sequence: CDR1 LGHNA, CDR2 YSLEER. The CDR3 is 16 amino acids. V lost 3 bases to trimming and J lost 2 bases, with 17 bases between them. The CDR3 loop is CASSQLMTRLAYEQYF. For the CDR3, the DNA is TGCGCCAGCAGCCAGCTGATGACAAGGCTTGCCTACGAGCAGTACTTC.

The chain employs TRBV29-1 and TRBJ1-2; 8 bases map to TRBD1. Unmatched junction bases numbered 21, after V lost 5 bases and J lost 7 bases. The germline V gene has CDR1 SQVTM and CDR2 ANQGSEA. The CDR3 is made up of 17 amino acids. The CDR3 bases are TGCAGCGTTAAGCGCGTTGGGAACCAGGGGGCGCAGGGTGGCTACACCTTC. It is translated as CSVKRVGNQGAQGGYTF.

Turning to this clone: An end of the junction differs from the germline gene, which may be a read error. The chain carries TRBV19 and TRBJ2-1; D gene unclear. The germline V gene has CDR1 LNHDA and CDR2 SQIVND (reference sequence). There are 16 residues in the CDR3. The CDR3 bases are TGTGCCAGTAGTATGTTGGTACTTAGCTCCTACAATGGGCAGTTCTTC. Amino acid sequence: CASSMLVLSSYNGQFF.

As regards this clone: Other DNA sequences from this sample encode an identical CDR3 as well. The V call is TRBV11-3, the J call TRBJ2-2; 9 nucleotides match TRBD1. This CDR3 comprises 15 residues. After removal of 5 bases from V and 1 base from J, the junction contained 2 bases not matched to a gene. Looked up from germline, CDR1 is SGHNT and CDR2 is YENEEA. The chain's CDR3 is CASSPGQGNTGELFF. The CDR3 DNA is TGTGCCAGCAGCCCGGGACAGGGGAACACCGGGGAGCTGTTTTTT.

This clone was picked up one time. The chain employs TRBV5-1 and TRBJ2-7, with 8 bases identical to TRBD1. The CDR3 has 14 amino acids. Germline lookup yields CDR1 SGHRS and CDR2 YFSETQ. Trimming removed 4 bases from V and 4 bases from J; junction bases left unmatched: 7. The CDR3 bases are TGCGCCAGCAGCCAGCAGGGGGCAGCTTACGAGCAGTACTTC. It translates to CASSQQGAAYEQYF.

This chain connects TRBV7-9 to TRBJ1-5, with no clear D. The CDR3 spans 14 residues. Germline V gene lookup returns CDR1 SEHNR and CDR2 FQNEAQ (reference sequence). Trimming shortened V by 3 bases and J by 7 bases, and 13 bases separated the two germline ends. The chain's CDR3 is CASSLDLSGQPQHF. For the CDR3, the DNA is TGTGCCAGCAGCTTGGATCTCTCGGGACAGCCCCAGCATTTT.

V is TRBV25-1 and J is TRBJ1-6; D remains ambiguous. The CDR3 is 12 amino acids. CDR1 is MGHDK and CDR2 is SYGVNS in the germline V gene. Trimming left V 6 bases short and J 10 bases short, with 10 bases between. The CDR3 protein is CASRASLSPLHF. DNA for the CDR3: TGTGCCAGCAGAGCTAGTCTCTCACCCCTCCACTTT.

This clone showed up just once. This chain connects TRBV19 to TRBJ2-7; 10 positions match TRBD1. Per germline, CDR1 LNHDA and CDR2 SQIVND (reference sequence). V trimming: 6 bases; J trimming: 5 bases; junction bases outside the gene matches: 7. The CDR3 runs 14 residues. This CDR3 is CASSPGTGVHEQYV. For the CDR3, the DNA is TGTGCCAGTAGCCCCGGGACAGGGGTCCACGAGCAGTACGTC.

This chain connects TRBV6-2 or TRBV6-3 to TRBJ1-5; a weak D match, TRBD1 (5 bases). In germline, CDR1 is MNHEY, CDR2 SVGEGT. Trimming pared 2 bases from V and 1 base from J, leaving 15 bases between. The CDR3 runs to 17 residues. CDR3 sequence: CASSYGQGVGSNQPQHF. In nucleotides, the CDR3 is TGTGCCAGCAGTTACGGGCAGGGCGTTGGGAGCAATCAGCCCCAGCATTTT.

The rearrangement uses TRBV18 and TRBJ1-5; 8 bases align to TRBD1. Per germline, CDR1 KGHSH and CDR2 LQKENI. With V trimmed by 6 bases and J by 7 bases, 5 bases remained unmatched. This CDR3 region has 13 residues. The CDR3 loop is CASSPDREQPQHF. The CDR3 DNA sequence: TGTGCCAGCTCGCCGGACAGGGAACAGCCCCAGCATTTT.

The chain joins TRBV28 to TRBJ2-4; 9 bases align to TRBD1. CDR1 is MDHEN, CDR2 SYDVKM, per germline. This CDR3 spans 17 amino acids. Losses at the gene ends were 0 bases for V and 4 bases for J; bases not matched to a gene: 7. This CDR3 is CASSLWTGGGRKNIQYF. The CDR3, as DNA: TGTGCCAGCAGTTTATGGACAGGGGGAGGTAGAAAAAACATTCAGTACTTC.

The chain links TRBV12-3 or TRBV12-4 to TRBJ1-2; D is unresolved. The CDR3 sequence is 13 residues long. Trimming cost V 3 bases and J 2 bases, with 7 bases left between them. The CDR3 DNA follows: TGTGCCAGCAGTTTGAGGCGAAACTATGGCTACACCTTC. Translating it yields CASSLRRNYGYTF.

The J gene is TRBJ2-7, the V gene TRBV19; TRBD1 aligns across 9 bases. In germline, CDR1 is LNHDA, CDR2 SQIVND (reference sequence). The CDR3 covers 13 residues. Trimming took 3 bases from V and 3 from J; bases not matched to a gene: 0. The CDR3 DNA follows: TGTGCCAGTAGTATGGGACAGGGCTACGAGCAGTACTTC. It translates to CASSMGQGYEQYF.

In regard to this clone: One junction end does not reproduce the germline sequence, and a read error may be involved. The chain employs TRBV7-7 and TRBJ2-5, with 8 bases that match TRBD1. The CDR3 consists of 16 residues. Germline-derived CDR1 and CDR2 are SSHAT and FNYEAQ (reference sequence). The CDR3 DNA is TGTGCTAGCAGCTTAGCTCCTCAGGGGGCAGGAGAGACCCAGTACTTC. As protein: CASSLAPQGAGETQYF.

The chain is built from TRBV29-1 and TRBJ1-3; possible D gene TRBD1, 5 bases. There are 14 residues in the CDR3. Germline V gene lookup returns CDR1 SQVTM and CDR2 ANQGSEA. Trimming stripped 5 bases from V and 0 bases from J, with 11 bases between. The CDR3 nucleotides are TGCAGCGTTACCTACAGGATCTCTGGAAACACCATATATTTT. Protein product: CSVTYRISGNTIYF.

This clone occurred once. The gene calls are TRBV28 and TRBJ2-5, with 10 bases fitting TRBD1. The trim removed 5 bases at V and 2 bases at J, leaving 17 bases unmatched. The CDR3 runs to 19 residues. Germline V gives CDR1 MDHEN, CDR2 SYDVKM. CDR3 DNA sequence: TGTGCCAGCAGTACTCTCCGGGGACAGGGGTGGCTCCAACAAGAGACCCAGTACTTC. Translating gives CASSTLRGQGWLQQETQYF.

V gene TRBV28 combines with J gene TRBJ1-1; TRBD1 matches at 11 bases. V dropped 5 bases and J dropped 4; count of bases not matched to a gene: 12. The CDR3 spans 17 residues. Germline CDR1 MDHEN, CDR2 SYDVKM. CDR3 sequence: CASSVLPGQGVFTEAFF. As DNA, the CDR3 is TGTGCCAGCAGTGTATTACCGGGACAGGGGGTTTTCACTGAAGCTTTCTTT.

The rearrangement uses TRBV19 and TRBJ1-4, with D unclear. CDR1 LNHDA and CDR2 SQIVND come from the germline V gene (reference sequence). The CDR3 is 15 residues long. V lost 5 bases and J lost 1, with 11 bases in between. As DNA, the CDR3 is TGTGCCAGTAGTCCTAACTTTAGAACTAATGAAAAACTGTTTTTT. It translates to CASSPNFRTNEKLFF.